These 4 T cell receptor beta chains originate from one sample sequenced in a study of cytomegalovirus exposure and HLA in healthy donors. The PCR was carried out with 60 Vbeta primers and 13 Jbeta primers. Repertoires were generated with immunoSEQ multiplex PCR, while TCRdb's copy carries only in-frame clones and drops some. The repertoire holds about 140,000 clones, 80% to 85% seen once, with roughly 1.2% in the top ten. Sequencing was done on a sample of PBMCs. The receptors originated from a male donor in good health and CMV-seropositive.

DNA of the CDR3: TGTGCCTGGAGGCACTCCGGGACAGTTCGAGGTCAGCCCCAGCATTTT. As protein: CAWRHSGTVRGQPQHF. The chain links TRBV30 to TRBJ1-5; 7 bases match TRBD1. Per germline, CDR1 GTSNPN and CDR2 SVGIG (reference sequence). This CDR3 has 16 amino acids. The trim removed 3 bases at V and 6 bases at J, leaving 14 bases unmatched.

The rearrangement joins TRBV7-3 to TRBJ1-5, with 11 bases that match TRBD1. This CDR3 is built from 14 residues. Germline V lookup: CDR1 SGHTA, CDR2 FQGTGA. The J segment lost 4 bases and the V segment lost 9 bases, leaving 5 bases of the junction unmatched. The CDR3 region is CARPGTGGNQPQHF. Written as DNA, the CDR3 is TGTGCCAGACCCGGGACAGGGGGAAATCAGCCCCAGCATTTT.

V usage is TRBV15 and J usage is TRBJ2-5; TRBD1 matches at 7 bases. The CDR3 loop spans 18 amino acids. V dropped 3 bases and J dropped 0; count of bases not matched to a gene: 13. Germline V gene data show CDR1 as LNHNV and CDR2 as YYDKDF (reference sequence). As DNA, the CDR3 is TGTGCCACCAGCAGGGGTCACAGGGGCGAGGGGTACCAAGAGACCCAGTACTTC. Its translation: CATSRGHRGEGYQETQYF.

The V and J genes are TRBV5-5 and TRBJ2-2; TRBD2 might be the D (5 bases). With 0 bases removed from V and 1 base from J, the gap between germline ends came to 10 bases. The CDR3 is made up of 16 amino acids. CDR1 and CDR2 (germline): SGHKS, YYEKEE (reference sequence). The CDR3 sequence is CASSLDPGRNTGELFF. The CDR3 DNA is TGTGCCAGCAGCTTGGACCCGGGAAGGAACACCGGGGAGCTGTTTTTT.